These 21 T cell receptor beta chains share one sample of origin, sequenced in a study of blood T cell repertoires in COVID-19 (dated by TCRdb to the early 2020s). The library was obtained by the immunoSEQ multiplex PCR assay. TCRdb took this table from immuneACCESS and kept in-frame rearrangements with V and J called. Such tables lack part of the clones; where checked against another copy, unresolved V genes explain under half of the gap, and the rest is unexplained. The sample table contains approximately 200,000 clones; only one count was recorded for under 90% of them. Jointly, the top ten make up 15% to 20% of the sample. Sequencing used peripheral blood. Receptors were obtained from a person between 70 and 80 years old with COVID-19, enrolled during active disease.

The table lists this clone with a count of one. The chain combines TRBV27 with TRBJ2-1; TRBD2 might be the D (6 bases). Germline V gene data show CDR1 as MNHEY and CDR2 as SMNVEV (reference sequence). V was trimmed by 6 bases and J by 3 bases, leaving 12 bases between them. This CDR3 has 14 residues. CDR3 amino acids: CASRPGLHYNEQFF. DNA of the CDR3: TGTGCCAGCAGACCGGGACTCCACTACAATGAGCAGTTCTTC.

This clone was recorded a few times. This chain links TRBV19 with TRBJ1-1; 8 bases line up with TRBD1. The V gene end was trimmed by 3 bases and the J gene end by 1 base; junction bases not matched to a gene: 19. CDR1 and CDR2 (germline): LNHDA, SQIVND (reference sequence). The CDR3 has 20 residues. The CDR3 loop is CASSIWTGFFSANANTEAFF. CDR3 bases: TGTGCCAGTAGTATCTGGACAGGGTTTTTCTCCGCAAACGCGAACACTGAAGCTTTCTTT. Together with reference TRBV19 and TRBJ1-1, the CDR3 gives the full variable domain: DGGITQSPKYLFRKEGQNVTLSCEQNLNHDAMYWYRQDPGQGLRLIYYSQIVNDFQKGDIAEGYSVSREKKESFPLTVTSAQKNPTAFYLCASSIWTGFFSANANTEAFFGQGTRLTVV.

This clone was detected only once. The chain joins TRBV4-1 to TRBJ2-7; 7 bases fit TRBD1. Trimming cost V 4 bases and J 3 bases; bases outside gene matches: 6. CDR3 length: 14 amino acids. Looked up from germline, CDR1 is MGHRA and CDR2 is YSYEKL. CDR3 sequence reads: CASSLRQGRYEQYF. The DNA for the CDR3 is TGCGCCAGCAGCCTGAGACAGGGACGCTACGAGCAGTACTTC.

The genes are TRBV5-5 and TRBJ2-2; D is possibly TRBD1 (7 bases). The germline V gene encodes CDR1 SGHKS and CDR2 YYEKEE (reference sequence). The CDR3 is 16 residues long. Trimming left V 0 bases short and J 7 bases short, with 16 bases between. CDR3 nucleotide sequence: TGTGCCAGCAGCTTGGGTCCAGGGGGGAGCATCGGGGAGCTGTTTTTT. Translation: CASSLGPGGSIGELFF.

J is TRBJ1-5 and V is TRBV6-5; D gene ambiguous. V was pared by 10 bases and J by 1 base, with 11 bases between. The CDR3 sequence is 13 residues long. Germline V gene sequence: CDR1 MNHEY, CDR2 SVGAGI. The CDR3 here is CATGEESNQPQHF. The CDR3 DNA follows: TGTGCCACTGGGGAGGAGAGCAATCAGCCCCAGCATTTT.

The chain uses TRBV28 and TRBJ2-3; possibly TRBD1 for D (5 bases). Germline V gene lookup returns CDR1 MDHEN and CDR2 SYDVKM. The CDR3 is 17 amino acids. The ends were cut back, 3 bases at V and 2 bases at J, with 18 bases in the middle. The CDR3 DNA reads as TGTGCCAGCAGTTTGTTGTTCGACAGCCAAAACACAGATACGCAGTATTTT. It translates to CASSLLFDSQNTDTQYF.

CDR3 loop: CASSPSFSRGRGFGTVGEQFF. For the CDR3, the DNA is TGTGCCAGCAGTCCTTCATTCAGTCGCGGCAGGGGTTTCGGTACCGTCGGTGAGCAGTTCTTC. The chain carries TRBV6-6 and TRBJ2-1, with D possibly being TRBD1 (6 bases). Germline V gene data show CDR1 as MNHNY and CDR2 as SVGAGI (reference sequence). The CDR3 covers 21 residues. Trimming stripped 5 bases from V and 9 bases from J, with 38 bases between.

The chain recombines TRBV6-4 with TRBJ1-5; 7 positions match TRBD1. J was trimmed by 3 bases and V by 0 bases; bases with no gene match: 11. Germline V gene data show CDR1 as MRHNA and CDR2 as SNTAGT. The CDR3 contains 18 residues. CDR3 residues: CASSDSPSDRCYNQPQHF. In nucleotides, the CDR3 is TGTGCCAGCAGTGACTCACCTTCGGACAGGTGTTACAATCAGCCCCAGCATTTT.

The chain recombines TRBV28 with TRBJ2-5, with 7 bases lining up with TRBD1. CDR3 size: 14 residues. CDR1 is MDHEN, CDR2 SYDVKM, per germline. J lost 0 bases, V lost 2 bases, and 0 bases had no gene match. The CDR3 nucleotides are TGTGCCAGCAGTTTAGGGACAGACCAAGAGACCCAGTACTTC. Its translation: CASSLGTDQETQYF. Supplemented by reference TRBV28 and TRBJ2-5, the full variable domain reads DVKVTQSSRYLVKRTGEKVFLECVQDMDHENMFWYRQDPGLGLRLIYFSYDVKMKEKGDIPEGYSVSREKKERFSLILESASTNQTSMYLCASSLGTDQETQYFGPGTRLLVL.

This clone was observed once. The chain is built from TRBV19 and TRBJ1-2, with 7 positions matching TRBD1. Looked up from germline, CDR1 is LNHDA and CDR2 is SQIVND (reference sequence). J gave up 8 bases and V 5 bases, and 8 bases lay outside the gene matches. This CDR3 comprises 13 residues. The CDR3 coding sequence is TGTGCCAGTAGTTCTACCCCAGGGGGGGGCTACACCTTC. Protein: CASSSTPGGGYTF.

The chain has TRBV3-1 (or the pseudogene TRBV3-2) and TRBJ1-1; maybe TRBD1 (6 bases). The ends were cut back, 3 bases at V and 1 base at J, with 12 bases in the middle. Germline V lookup: CDR1 LGHDT, CDR2 YNNKEL (reference sequence). This CDR3 contains 15 residues. The CDR3 bases are TGTGCCAGCAGCCAGTTTGGGACACGGAACACTGAAGCTTTCTTT. As protein: CASSQFGTRNTEAFF.

The chain links TRBV19 to TRBJ1-1; D not certain. Germline loops: CDR1 LNHDA, CDR2 SQIVND (reference sequence). Trimming took 7 bases from V and 0 from J, leaving 9 bases between them. The CDR3 is 13 amino acids. The CDR3 loop reads CASMGYMNTEAFF. The CDR3 DNA sequence: TGTGCCAGTATGGGCTATATGAACACTGAAGCTTTCTTT.

The chain carries TRBV20-1 and TRBJ1-1; 7 bases are a match to TRBD1. In germline, CDR1 is DFQATT, CDR2 SNEGSKA (reference sequence). V lost 4 bases to trimming and J lost 6 bases; unmatched junction nucleotides: 2. The CDR3 runs to 11 residues. The CDR3 DNA reads as TGCAGTGCTAAGGGGGCGGCTGAAGCTTTCTTT. This codes for CSAKGAAEAFF.

The rearrangement uses TRBV5-1 and TRBJ1-1; perhaps TRBD1 as D (5 bases). Between the trimmed V and J ends, which lost 1 base and 3 bases, there was a span of 10 bases. Germline values: CDR1 SGHRS, CDR2 YFSETQ. This CDR3 is 14 amino acids long. The CDR3 region is CASSLSGGDTEAFF. CDR3 sequence (DNA): TGCGCCAGCAGCTTGTCGGGAGGGGACACTGAAGCTTTCTTT.

V usage is TRBV7-6 and J usage is TRBJ2-7; 8 bases line up with TRBD2. The germline V gene has CDR1 SGHVS and CDR2 FNYEAQ. V dropped 1 base and J dropped 4; count of bases not matched to a gene: 12. This CDR3 region has 17 residues. As DNA, the CDR3 is TGTGCCAGCAGCTTAGGAGGAGCGGGGGTTTTCGCATACGAGCAGTACTTC. Protein product: CASSLGGAGVFAYEQYF.

The V call is TRBV19, the J call TRBJ1-6; possible D gene TRBD1, 6 bases. The germline CDR1 and CDR2 sequences are LNHDA and SQIVND (reference sequence). V lost 1 base, J lost 10 bases, and 11 bases lay in between. The CDR3 loop spans 14 amino acids. The CDR3, as DNA: TGTGCCAGTAGTATAGGGACAGTGCTATCACCCCTCCACTTT. Its translation: CASSIGTVLSPLHF. The full variable domain, with the rest looked up from reference TRBV19 and TRBJ1-6, is DGGITQSPKYLFRKEGQNVTLSCEQNLNHDAMYWYRQDPGQGLRLIYYSQIVNDFQKGDIAEGYSVSREKKESFPLTVTSAQKNPTAFYLCASSIGTVLSPLHFGNGTRLTVT.

J is TRBJ1-2 and V is TRBV4-2; D gene unclear. Germline V gives CDR1 LGHNA, CDR2 YNFKEQ. The V end lost 1 base, the J end lost 6 bases, and 6 bases lay between the germline ends. The CDR3 is 12 amino acids. CDR3 DNA: TGTGCCAGCAGCCAAGGTCTAAATGGCTACACCTTC. It encodes CASSQGLNGYTF.

The CDR3 region is CASSLARVGSYEQYF. The CDR3 region has the DNA TGTGCCAGCAGCTTGGCCAGGGTAGGGTCCTACGAGCAGTACTTC. The V and J genes are TRBV5-4 and TRBJ2-7; D possibly corresponds to TRBD1 (5 bases). V was shortened by 0 bases and J by 1 base, with 11 bases between the two germline ends. The CDR3 is made up of 15 amino acids. CDR1 and CDR2 (germline): SGHNT, YYREEE (reference sequence). Together with reference TRBV5-4 and TRBJ2-7, the CDR3 gives the full variable domain: ETGVTQSPTHLIKTRGQQVTLRCSSQSGHNTVSWYQQALGQGPQFIFQYYREEENGRGNFPPRFSGLQFPNYSSELNVNALELDDSALYLCASSLARVGSYEQYFGPGTRLTVT.

In this sample, this clone turned up once. This rearrangement joins TRBV29-1 to TRBJ2-3; D gene ambiguous. V was trimmed by 7 bases and J by 0 bases, leaving 11 bases between them. The CDR3 runs to 13 residues. Per the germline V gene, CDR1 is SQVTM and CDR2 is ANQGSEA. The CDR3 spells CSATPQSTDTQYF. The CDR3 DNA reads as TGCAGCGCCACACCCCAAAGCACAGATACGCAGTATTTT.

V gene TRBV12-3 or TRBV12-4 combines with J gene TRBJ1-2; D remains unclear. This CDR3 has 13 amino acids. V was cut by 5 bases and J by 8 bases, with 15 bases left in between. CDR3 region: CASSPRTPRGYTF. In DNA, the CDR3 is TGTGCCAGCAGTCCACGGACTCCTCGGGGCTACACCTTC.

The V and J genes are TRBV10-3 and TRBJ1-5; D gene uncertain. The CDR3 consists of 14 residues. CDR1 is ENHRY, CDR2 SYGVKD, per germline. The V end was cut by 2 bases, the J end by 1 base, with 6 bases between. The CDR3 DNA is TGTGCCATCAGTGAGGGTCTAAGCAATCAGCCCCAGCATTTT. Amino acid sequence: CAISEGLSNQPQHF.